This T cell receptor (beta chain) emerged from a study of TIL therapy for anti-PD-1-resistant metastatic lung cancer. Time point meaning: pre-treatment sample, taken before nivolumab and TIL therapy. Most excised metastases sampled were pleural nodules or supraclavicular lymph nodes. Stage 4 NSCLC adults joined between late 2017 and January 2020. Notes on the study in general: Many TIL product clones were absent from baseline tumor, suggesting clonal contraction. Treatment-naive, never-smoker and oncogene-addicted patients were overrepresented in this highly selected cohort.

The CDR3 is 16 amino acids. Germline V gene lookup returns CDR1 LGHNA and CDR2 YSLEER. Trimming pared 1 base from V and 5 bases from J, leaving 12 bases between. About this clone itself: Its cognate antigen is unknown.

This was the immunoSEQ v3 assay. Sequencing depth was 1.9 million or so read pairs for survey level, roughly 4.5-6 million for deep. Data came from immunoSEQ multiplex PCR; TCRdb stores just in-frame clones and leaves some out. The sample carries under 100,000 clones, less than 70% recorded once. This receptor was identified in a person aged 25 to 85 with non-small cell lung cancer. The input for sequencing was tumor tissue, taken at baseline. The rearrangement joins TRBV4-3 to TRBJ1-6; D perhaps matches TRBD1 (5 bases). CDR3 sequence (DNA): TGCGCCAGCAGCCAAGGCGGGGGGGTTGATAATTCACCCCTCCACTTT. It encodes CASSQGGGVDNSPLHF.